These 21 T cell receptor beta chains were all obtained from the same sample, sequenced in a study of T cell responses to AZD1222 COVID-19 vaccine. The method was immunoSEQ multiplex PCR; TCRdb's version includes in-frame clones alone and lacks a portion of them. The sample has over 85,000 clones, around nine tenths seen once. Sample: peripheral blood, taken 28 days after the second AZD1222 dose. These receptor sequences come from an adult who received the AZD1222 COVID-19 vaccine.

J is TRBJ1-5 and V is TRBV6-5; D is perhaps TRBD1 (5 bases). V shed 9 bases and J shed 4 bases, with 19 bases lying between them. The CDR3 has 15 residues. Germline V CDR1 and CDR2: MNHEY, SVGAGI. The CDR3 DNA follows: TGTGCCAGTCCTACAAGGGGACCGCTTAATCAGCCCCAGCATTTT. Its protein product is CASPTRGPLNQPQHF.

The genes are TRBV6-5 and TRBJ1-1; 7 nucleotides match TRBD1. The CDR3 length is 14 residues. The germline V gene has CDR1 MNHEY and CDR2 SVGAGI. V shed 4 bases, J shed 1 base, and the junction held 3 bases outside the gene matches. CDR3 amino acids: CASSFDRENTEAFF. In DNA, the CDR3 is TGTGCCAGCAGTTTCGACAGGGAGAACACTGAAGCTTTCTTT.

This rearrangement joins TRBV27 to TRBJ1-6, with D perhaps matching TRBD1 (6 bases). Germline V gene sequence: CDR1 MNHEY, CDR2 SMNVEV (reference sequence). This CDR3 contains 16 residues. Trimming removed 6 bases from V and 3 bases from J, with 15 bases in between. This CDR3 is CASSLTGNVYNSPLHF. CDR3 nucleotides: TGTGCCAGCAGCCTAACAGGGAATGTCTATAATTCACCCCTCCACTTT.

The chain carries TRBV30 and TRBJ1-3, with a possible D match to TRBD1 (6 bases). Germline lookup yields CDR1 GTSNPN and CDR2 SVGIG (reference sequence). V was pared by 4 bases and J by 2 bases, with 12 bases between. The CDR3 extends over 14 amino acids. The CDR3 DNA sequence: TGTGCCTGGATGGTCTGGGGGCCTGGAAACACCATATATTTT. Its protein product is CAWMVWGPGNTIYF.

V and J are TRBV27 and TRBJ1-5; D is unclear. The CDR3 is 15 amino acids. The V gene lost 3 bases and the J gene lost 2 bases, with 11 bases spanning the gap. Germline V gene lookup returns CDR1 MNHEY and CDR2 SMNVEV (reference sequence). The CDR3 protein is CASSLAKRGNQPQHF. In DNA, the CDR3 is TGTGCCAGCAGTTTGGCGAAACGGGGCAATCAGCCCCAGCATTTT.

The CDR3 DNA is TGTGCCATCAGTGAGCGTGAGTCAGAGACCCAGTACTTC. The encoded protein is CAISERESETQYF. V is TRBV10-3 and J is TRBJ2-5; D is unclear. With 2 bases removed from V and 4 bases from J, the gap between germline ends came to 8 bases. The CDR3 is 13 residues long. Germline CDR1 reads ENHRY; CDR2 reads SYGVKD.

This sequence joins TRBV15 and TRBJ2-1, with D unresolved. This CDR3 is 13 amino acids long. Trimming cost V 6 bases and J 0 bases, with 6 bases left between them. CDR1 and CDR2 (germline): LNHNV, YYDKDF (reference sequence). The CDR3 sequence: CATRQSSYNEQFF. The CDR3 DNA reads as TGTGCCACCAGGCAAAGCTCCTACAATGAGCAGTTCTTC. Combining the CDR3 with reference TRBV15 and TRBJ2-1 gives the whole variable domain DAMVIQNPRYQVTQFGKPVTLSCSQTLNHNVMYWYQQKSSQAPKLLFHYYDKDFNNEADTPDNFQSRRPNTSFCFLDIRSPGLGDTAMYLCATRQSSYNEQFFGPGTRLTVL.

The chain links TRBV2 to TRBJ1-3; D possibly corresponds to TRBD1 (5 bases). With 3 bases removed from V and 2 bases from J, the gap between germline ends came to 11 bases. Per the germline V gene, CDR1 is SNHLY and CDR2 is FYNNEI. The CDR3 contains 15 residues. The CDR3 region has the DNA TGTGCCAGCAGTGAGGGACCGTCGCCTGGAAACACCATATATTTT. It is translated as CASSEGPSPGNTIYF.

The genes are TRBV5-1 and TRBJ2-7, with 11 bases matching TRBD2. Losses at the gene ends were 4 bases for V and 7 bases for J; bases not matched to a gene: 13. CDR1 SGHRS and CDR2 YFSETQ come from the germline V gene. This CDR3 contains 16 residues. The CDR3 DNA is TGCGCCAGCAGCCCGCGACTAGCGGGAACTATGGGGGAGCAGTACTTC. Its translation is CASSPRLAGTMGEQYF.

The chain is built from TRBV11-2 and TRBJ2-7, with 8 bases lining up with TRBD1. V lost 0 bases and J lost 5; bases outside the gene matches: 9. The CDR3 sequence is 16 residues long. Germline loops: CDR1 SGHAT, CDR2 FQNNGV. CDR3 region: CASSLDPPAGGHEQYF. CDR3 in DNA: TGTGCCAGCAGCTTAGACCCCCCGGCAGGGGGCCACGAGCAGTACTTC.

The genes are TRBV5-1 and TRBJ2-5, with TRBD2 as a possible D gene (6 bases). Trimming took off 0 bases at V and 4 bases at J, with 13 bases between the two ends. CDR3 length: 15 amino acids. CDR1 is SGHRS and CDR2 is YFSETQ in the germline V gene. The CDR3 nucleotides read TGCGCCAGCAGCTTGGTAGAGGGAGGAGGAGAGACCCAGTACTTC. It yields the protein CASSLVEGGGETQYF.

The chain couples TRBV3-1 (or the pseudogene TRBV3-2) to TRBJ2-6; D gene unclear. Germline CDR1 reads LGHDT; CDR2 reads YNNKEL (reference sequence). V lost 4 bases, J lost 1 base, and 8 bases lay in between. CDR3 length equals 15 residues. The CDR3 spells CASSRDQSGANVLTF. In nucleotides, the CDR3 is TGTGCCAGCAGCCGGGATCAATCTGGGGCCAACGTCCTGACTTTC.

This clone was detected only once. The rearrangement joins TRBV7-8 to TRBJ1-5, with no clear D. The germline gives CDR1 SGHVS, CDR2 FQNEAQ. The CDR3 is 15 amino acids. The V end was cut by 4 bases, the J end by 1 base, with 11 bases between. DNA of the CDR3: TGTGCCAGCAGCTCCGTAATTCGGAGCAATCAGCCCCAGCATTTT. Protein product: CASSSVIRSNQPQHF.

V usage is TRBV6-2 or TRBV6-3 and J usage is TRBJ2-5; possible D gene TRBD2, 6 bases. CDR3 length: 14 amino acids. Trimming took off 4 bases at V and 1 base at J, with 10 bases between the two ends. The germline V gene has CDR1 MNHEY and CDR2 SVGEGT. The CDR3 DNA is TGTGCCAGCAGTTCCCCCGGGGGCCAAGAGACCCAGTACTTC. Residues: CASSSPGGQETQYF.

The chain couples TRBV5-1 to TRBJ2-7; 11 bases are shared with TRBD2. The CDR3 is made up of 15 amino acids. Trimming removed 4 bases from V and 5 bases from J; junction bases left unmatched: 8. Germline CDR1 and CDR2: SGHRS and YFSETQ. The CDR3 sequence: CASSTSGSDYDEQYF. Here the CDR3 DNA reads TGCGCCAGCAGCACTAGCGGGAGTGACTATGACGAGCAGTACTTC.

The chain joins TRBV15 to TRBJ1-3; D might be TRBD1 (6 bases). The V end was cut by 5 bases, the J end by 4 bases, with 15 bases between. CDR3 length: 15 residues. Germline V gene data show CDR1 as LNHNV and CDR2 as YYDKDF (reference sequence). The CDR3 spells CATSRYRVPGNTIYF. CDR3 DNA sequence: TGTGCCACCAGCCGATACAGGGTACCGGGAAACACCATATATTTT.

The chain joins TRBV29-1 to TRBJ2-1, with 7 bases lining up with TRBD1. The CDR3 has 14 residues. The V gene end was trimmed by 7 bases and the J gene end by 3 bases; junction bases not matched to a gene: 9. Germline V lookup: CDR1 SQVTM, CDR2 ANQGSEA. CDR3 loop: CSAYEGDSYNEQFF. As DNA, the CDR3 is TGCAGCGCATACGAAGGGGACAGCTACAATGAGCAGTTCTTC.

This clone came up once. The chain couples TRBV24-1 to TRBJ1-4, with D perhaps matching TRBD1 (6 bases). V lost 1 base and J lost 7, with 15 bases in between. CDR1 and CDR2 (germline): KGHDR, SFDVKD. This CDR3 spans 16 amino acids. CDR3 sequence reads: CATSDFPGGEGEKLFF. CDR3 nucleotide sequence: TGTGCCACCAGTGATTTTCCGGGGGGCGAAGGTGAAAAACTGTTTTTT.

This sequence joins TRBV3-1 (or the pseudogene TRBV3-2) and TRBJ2-1, with D perhaps TRBD1 (5 bases). In germline, CDR1 is LGHDT, CDR2 YNNKEL (reference sequence). CDR3 length equals 12 residues. Trimming cost V 1 base and J 12 bases, with 10 bases left between them. The CDR3 coding sequence is TGTGCCAGCAGCCAAGTACAAGGGGTGCAGTTCTTC. This sequence encodes CASSQVQGVQFF.

This rearrangement joins TRBV2 to TRBJ1-2; unclear D gene. The CDR3 consists of 13 residues. V dropped 3 bases and J dropped 7 bases, with 12 bases sitting between them. Germline V gives CDR1 SNHLY, CDR2 FYNNEI. The CDR3: CASSDGPQSGYTF. Here the CDR3 DNA reads TGTGCCAGCAGTGACGGACCCCAGAGTGGCTACACCTTC.

The V call is TRBV12-3 or TRBV12-4, the J call TRBJ2-7, with D maybe TRBD1 (6 bases). Trimming removed 8 bases from V and 3 bases from J, with 14 bases in between. CDR3 size: 13 residues. The CDR3 region has the DNA TGTGCCAGCGCCAGGGGATACCGCTACGAGCAGTACTTC. This codes for CASARGYRYEQYF.